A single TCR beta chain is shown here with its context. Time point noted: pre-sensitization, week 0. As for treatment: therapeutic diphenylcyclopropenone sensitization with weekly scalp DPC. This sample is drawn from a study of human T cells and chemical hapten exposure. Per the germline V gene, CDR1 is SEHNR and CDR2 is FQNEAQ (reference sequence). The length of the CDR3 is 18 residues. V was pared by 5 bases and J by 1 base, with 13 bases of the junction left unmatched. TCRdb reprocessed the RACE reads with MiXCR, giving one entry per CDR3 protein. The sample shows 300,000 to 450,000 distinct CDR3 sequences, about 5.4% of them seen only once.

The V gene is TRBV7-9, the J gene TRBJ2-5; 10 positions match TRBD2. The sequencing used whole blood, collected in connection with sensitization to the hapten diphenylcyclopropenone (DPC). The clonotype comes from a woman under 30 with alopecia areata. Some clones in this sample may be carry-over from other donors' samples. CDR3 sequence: CASSQPMTSGLPQETQYF. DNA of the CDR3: TGTGCCAGCAGCCAACCCATGACTAGCGGGTTACCCCAAGAGACCCAGTACTTC.